This entry describes one TCR beta chain. The antigen remains unidentified. This specimen belongs to a study of cytomegalovirus exposure and HLA in healthy donors. On the study more broadly: Genotyping showed around 80% of about 370 donors falling in the Caucasian-associated ancestry cluster.

The V and J ends lost 3 bases and 0 bases respectively, with 14 bases between them. Germline V lookup: CDR1 SGHRS, CDR2 YFSETQ. This CDR3 is built from 16 residues. PCR involved 60 Vbeta and 13 Jbeta primers. Some clones are missing from TCRdb's copy, which holds only in-frame ones; the method was immunoSEQ multiplex PCR. This sample carries 60,000 or so clones, roughly 70% of them seen once, and the ten largest clones take more than 20%. Study findings and constraints: Presence/absence analyses assumed roughly uniform sequencing depth across donors. Three chains linked to CMV were shown in vitro to be specific for CMV antigens. The sole available immune exposure information was CMV serostatus.

Sample: PBMCs. The source of this sequence is a man in his forties or fifties in good health and CMV-seropositive. The V and J genes are TRBV5-1 and TRBJ2-3; D is possibly TRBD1 (6 bases). The CDR3, as DNA: TGCGCCAGCAGCTCTACGACAGGTCGGAGCACAGATACGCAGTATTTT. This sequence encodes CASSSTTGRSTDTQYF.